A single sample gave rise to the 19 T cell receptor beta chains below, sequenced in a study of molecular identifiers for immune sequencing clone quantification. Via MiXCR, TCRdb re-called the PCR reads, giving one row per CDR3 protein. The sample records around 460,000 distinct CDR3 sequences, 20% to 25% being singletons. The sequencing input was naive CD8+ T cells from blood, with Jurkat cell RNA spiked in. Sample subset: FACS-sorted CD8+CD4-CCR7+CD45RA+ naive T cells. These receptors were collected from a human donor in good health. Some libraries in this study had Jurkat cell RNA spiked in.

Note on this clonotype: Lacking the conserved final phenylalanine or tryptophan, this CDR3 likely reflects a read error. Because the CDR3's place on the DNA is in doubt, the DNA is left out and the CDR3 is given as listed by TCRdb. The chain is built from TRBV5-8 and TRBJ2-4; TRBD2, the table's D call, was not compared with the DNA. Termini included, the CDR3 measures 11 amino acids. Germline lookup yields CDR1 SGHTS and CDR2 YDEGEE. CDR3 residues: CASSLAGPNRI.

This clonotype was found many times. This chain connects TRBV4-3 to TRBJ2-3; D possibly uses TRBD1 or TRBD2 (6 bases each). Germline CDR1 LGHNA, CDR2 YSLEER. V was shortened by 1 base and J by 4 bases, with 15 bases between the two germline ends. This CDR3 has 16 residues. CDR3 sequence: CASSQGRGKGADTQYF. The DNA of the CDR3 is TGCGCCAGCAGCCAAGGTCGCGGGAAGGGGGCAGATACGCAGTATTTT.

This clonotype was counted only a few times. This is likely a read error, given that the CDR3 carries no conserved phenylalanine or tryptophan at its end. The CDR3 DNA reads TGTGCCACCAGTGACGACAGCTTTAGCAATCAGCCCCAGCATCTT. Translation gives CATSDDSFSNQPQHL. The genes are TRBV24-1 and TRBJ1-5; weak D call: TRBD1 (5 bases). Germline CDR1 reads KGHDR; CDR2 reads SFDVKD. V lost 4 bases, J lost 0 bases, and 9 bases lay in between. The CDR3 is made up of 15 amino acids.

This clonotype was counted a few times. This chain links TRBV4-1 with TRBJ2-7; 9 bases agree with TRBD1. Germline V CDR1 and CDR2: MGHRA, YSYEKL. J lost 0 bases, V lost 6 bases, and 6 bases had no gene match. The CDR3 extends over 15 amino acids. The CDR3 spells CASRTADRGSYEQYF. In nucleotides, the CDR3 is TGCGCCAGCAGGACGGCGGACAGGGGCTCCTACGAGCAGTACTTC.

The count of this clonotype is one. A much larger clonotype is one base distant, so this may be a read error. The chain couples TRBV7-9 to TRBJ2-3; 7 positions match TRBD1. Germline values: CDR1 SEHNR, CDR2 FQNEAQ (reference sequence). The CDR3 has 17 amino acids. V was pared by 7 bases and J by 4 bases, with 17 bases of the junction left unmatched. CDR3 sequence reads: CASTPVGQENSADTQYF. The CDR3 bases are TGTGCCAGCACCCCAGTCGGACAGGAGAATAGCGCAGATACGCAGTATTTT.

At least ten counts were recorded for this clonotype. This chain joins TRBV6-2 or TRBV6-3 and TRBJ1-5, with unresolved D. Germline assignment: CDR1 MNHEY and CDR2 SVGEGT. The CDR3 has 15 amino acids. Trimming left V 0 bases short and J 3 bases short, with 9 bases between. The CDR3 nucleotides are TGTGCCAGCAGTTACTCGATCCAGAACAATCAGCCCCAGCATTTT. This encodes CASSYSIQNNQPQHF.

In this sample, this clonotype turned up many times. This sequence joins TRBV7-9 and TRBJ2-7, with D hard to call. Germline assignment: CDR1 SEHNR and CDR2 FQNEAQ (reference sequence). The CDR3 length is 15 residues. V lost 4 bases and J 4 bases, leaving 17 bases between the germline ends. CDR3 loop: CASSSAPTPAYEQYF. CDR3 DNA sequence: TGTGCCAGCAGCTCCGCCCCCACTCCTGCGTACGAGCAGTACTTC.

Written as DNA, the CDR3 is TGCGCCAGCAGCCTCGAACCCGGACTAGCGACCTACGAGCAGTACTTC. Translated, it gives CASSLEPGLATYEQYF. The V gene is TRBV4-3, the J gene TRBJ2-7, with TRBD2 identical over 9 bases. CDR3 size: 16 residues. The germline V gene encodes CDR1 LGHNA and CDR2 YSLEER. The ends lost 4 bases at V and 2 bases at J; junction bases unmatched: 9.

The chain employs TRBV29-1 and TRBJ1-2, with D possibly being TRBD1 (6 bases). V was cut by 0 bases and J by 4 bases, with 21 bases left in between. This CDR3 has 17 residues. The V gene's germline CDR1 is SQVTM and CDR2 ANQGSEA. In DNA, the CDR3 is TGCAGCGTTGAAGATTGGGGGCTAGGGCCGTCCTTCTATGGCTACACCTTC. It encodes CSVEDWGLGPSFYGYTF.

CDR3 sequence reads: CATRGSSYNEQFF. The CDR3 DNA follows: TGTGCCACCCGGGGGAGCTCCTACAATGAGCAGTTCTTC. This chain joins TRBV28 and TRBJ2-1; TRBD2 might be the D (6 bases). Between the trimmed V and J ends, which lost 10 bases and 0 bases, there was a span of 10 bases. Germline assignment: CDR1 MDHEN and CDR2 SYDVKM. There are 13 residues in the CDR3.

This rearrangement joins TRBV28 to TRBJ1-5; D not resolved. The germline CDR1 and CDR2 sequences are MDHEN and SYDVKM. The CDR3 has 16 residues. The V end lost 6 bases, the J end lost 1 base, and 16 bases lay between the germline ends. The CDR3 sequence: CASRKTPPFSNQPQHF. The CDR3 region has the DNA TGTGCCAGCAGGAAGACACCTCCCTTCAGCAATCAGCCCCAGCATTTT.

This clonotype was picked up many times. This chain connects TRBV9 to TRBJ1-2; unclear D gene. This CDR3 region has 14 residues. Trimming shortened V by 7 bases and J by 2 bases, and 15 bases separated the two germline ends. The germline gives CDR1 SGDLS, CDR2 YYNGEE. The CDR3 DNA reads TGTGCCAGCCCCCGTTCTCTGGGAAACTATGGCTACACCTTC. Its translation is CASPRSLGNYGYTF. The full variable domain, its missing parts supplied by reference TRBV9 and TRBJ1-2, is DSGVTQTPKHLITATGQRVTLRCSPRSGDLSVYWYQQSLDQGLQFLIQYYNGEERAKGNILERFSAQQFPDLHSELNLSSLELGDSALYFCASPRSLGNYGYTFGSGTRLTVV.

The chain is built from TRBV9 and TRBJ1-1, with a weak D call TRBD1 (5 bases). CDR1 and CDR2 (germline): SGDLS, YYNGEE. V gave up 0 bases and J gave up 0 bases, with 12 bases separating them. CDR3 length: 16 amino acids. In DNA, the CDR3 is TGTGCCAGCAGCGTAGGGTTAGGGGTTATGAACACTGAAGCTTTCTTT. Its translation: CASSVGLGVMNTEAFF.

This rearrangement joins TRBV7-3 to TRBJ1-1; D call uncertain. Deletions cut 5 bases from V and 1 base from J, with 11 bases between. The CDR3 has 14 residues. Germline V gene lookup returns CDR1 SGHTA and CDR2 FQGTGA. CDR3: CASSLDGQNTEAFF. CDR3 bases: TGTGCCAGCAGCCTAGATGGGCAGAACACTGAAGCTTTCTTT.

This clonotype occurred many times. This chain links TRBV4-1 with TRBJ2-7, with D unresolved. The CDR3 is made up of 18 amino acids. In germline, CDR1 is MGHRA, CDR2 YSYEKL. Trimming shortened V by 3 bases and J by 0 bases, and 21 bases separated the two germline ends. The CDR3 region is CASSQATHWSASSYEQYF. In DNA form, the CDR3 reads TGCGCCAGCAGCCAGGCCACCCACTGGAGCGCTAGCTCCTACGAGCAGTACTTC.

V is TRBV5-6 and J is TRBJ2-7; D gene ambiguous. The length of the CDR3 is 13 residues. Deletions cut 3 bases from V and 2 bases from J, with 9 bases between. Germline assignment: CDR1 SGHDT and CDR2 YYEEEE. The CDR3 loop reads CASSWASAYEQYF. CDR3 in DNA: TGTGCCAGCAGCTGGGCCTCCGCCTACGAGCAGTACTTC.

This clonotype showed up just once. Since a much larger clone is just one base distant, this may be a read error. CDR3 sequence: CASSLIGGSIVYEQYF. CDR3 coding DNA: TGTGCCAGCAGTTTAATAGGAGGGAGTATAGTCTACGAGCAGTACTTC. This chain connects TRBV27 to TRBJ2-7; possibly TRBD2 for D (6 bases). The germline V gene encodes CDR1 MNHEY and CDR2 SMNVEV (reference sequence). The CDR3 contains 16 residues. Between the trimmed V and J ends, which lost 2 bases and 3 bases, there was a span of 17 bases.

The gene calls are TRBV19 and TRBJ1-5; the D gene is possibly TRBD1 (5 bases). The germline V gene has CDR1 LNHDA and CDR2 SQIVND (reference sequence). V lost 1 base and J lost 3, with 10 bases in between. The CDR3 covers 15 residues. The CDR3, as DNA: TGTGCCAGTAGTATAGGGGGCGCCTACAATCAGCCCCAGCATTTT. This gives the protein CASSIGGAYNQPQHF.

This clonotype was seen more than once but under ten times. This chain joins TRBV7-3 and TRBJ2-1; the D call may be TRBD1 or TRBD2 (5 bases each). Germline assignment: CDR1 SGHTA and CDR2 FQGTGA. The CDR3 extends over 15 amino acids. Trimming removed 5 bases from V and 5 bases from J, with 16 bases in between. CDR3 sequence reads: CASSLAGTANNEQFF. CDR3 in DNA: TGTGCCAGCAGCCTAGCCGGGACCGCAAACAATGAGCAGTTCTTC.